The 28 T cell receptor beta chains listed next were all sequenced from one sample in a study of cytomegalovirus exposure and HLA in healthy donors. Primers: 60 Vbeta forward and 13 Jbeta reverse. TCRdb's table, derived via immunoSEQ multiplex PCR, lists solely in-frame clones and lacks some. The data contain about 89,000 clones, roughly nine tenths of them singletons. The sample consisted of PBMCs. The receptors come from a man aged 25-45 years in good health and CMV-seropositive.

The chain has TRBV2 and TRBJ1-4; the match to TRBD1 covers 7 bases. V lost 7 bases to trimming and J lost 5 bases; unmatched junction nucleotides: 7. The CDR3 spans 14 residues. CDR1 and CDR2 (germline): SNHLY, FYNNEI. The CDR3 nucleotides are TGTGCCAGCACCCGGGACAGAAGAAATGAAAAACTGTTTTTT. This encodes CASTRDRRNEKLFF.

CDR3 coding DNA: TGTGCCAGCAGTCCCCCCCCCGACAGGAACAATGAGCAGTTCTTC. Translated: CASSPPPDRNNEQFF. The genes are TRBV13 and TRBJ2-1; a possible D gene is TRBD1 (6 bases). The CDR3 is 15 amino acids. Trimming took off 6 bases at V and 5 bases at J, with 17 bases between the two ends. The germline V gene has CDR1 PRHDT and CDR2 FYEKMQ (reference sequence).

This chain links TRBV27 with TRBJ2-1; no reliable D call. The CDR3 is made up of 15 amino acids. The V end lost 3 bases, the J end lost 0 bases, and 9 bases lay between the germline ends. CDR1 and CDR2 from the germline V gene are MNHEY and SMNVEV (reference sequence). Here the CDR3 reads CASSFESSSYNEQFF. CDR3 sequence (DNA): TGTGCCAGCAGTTTCGAATCCAGCTCCTACAATGAGCAGTTCTTC.

The chain combines TRBV30 with TRBJ2-2; 8 positions match TRBD2. J gave up 6 bases and V 1 base, and 4 bases lay outside the gene matches. This CDR3 is 14 amino acids long. Germline assignment: CDR1 GTSNPN and CDR2 SVGIG (reference sequence). Here the CDR3 reads CAWSGNGGAGELFF. The CDR3 DNA reads as TGTGCCTGGAGTGGAAACGGGGGGGCCGGGGAGCTGTTTTTT.

V and J are TRBV10-3 and TRBJ2-7; D perhaps matches TRBD1 (6 bases). This CDR3 contains 12 residues. CDR1 is ENHRY and CDR2 is SYGVKD in the germline V gene. V lost 10 bases and J 5 bases, leaving 15 bases between the germline ends. In DNA, the CDR3 is TGTGCCACCGAGGACAGAGAGAACGAGCAGTACTTC. As protein: CATEDRENEQYF.

The chain joins TRBV7-3 to TRBJ2-3; 9 bases are shared with TRBD2. This CDR3 comprises 18 residues. Trimming took 4 bases from V and 3 from J; bases not matched to a gene: 14. Germline V gene lookup returns CDR1 SGHTA and CDR2 FQGTGA. CDR3 sequence reads: CASSSSPLISGSTDTQYF. DNA for the CDR3: TGTGCCAGCAGCTCCTCACCCCTCATTAGCGGGAGTACAGATACGCAGTATTTT.

CDR3 amino acids: CASRGTGTGELFF. CDR3 sequence (DNA): TGCGCCAGCAGGGGGACTGGCACCGGGGAGCTGTTTTTT. This rearrangement joins TRBV10-1 to TRBJ2-2; a possible D gene is TRBD2 (6 bases). The CDR3 has 13 residues. The germline gives CDR1 WNHNN, CDR2 SYGVQD (reference sequence). Trimming cost V 6 bases and J 4 bases, with 9 bases left between them.

This sequence joins TRBV5-5 and TRBJ1-2; 8 bases match TRBD1. The V segment lost 0 bases and the J segment 4 bases; nucleotides outside the gene matches: 5. CDR1 and CDR2 (germline): SGHKS, YYEKEE (reference sequence). The CDR3 is 15 residues long. The CDR3 DNA reads TGTGCCAGCAGCTTGGGGCTGGACAGGGCCTATGGCTACACCTTC. Translated, it gives CASSLGLDRAYGYTF.

J is TRBJ2-2 and V is TRBV5-1; 8 bases are a match to TRBD2. The CDR3 extends over 15 amino acids. The germline V gene encodes CDR1 SGHRS and CDR2 YFSETQ. Trimming removed 7 bases from V and 4 bases from J; junction bases left unmatched: 9. The CDR3 sequence: CASGGLGRSTGELFF. DNA of the CDR3: TGCGCCAGCGGGGGACTAGGGCGCTCCACCGGGGAGCTGTTTTTT.

V is TRBV6-5 and J is TRBJ2-2; TRBD1 might be the D (5 bases). This CDR3 spans 14 amino acids. V lost 6 bases and J 1 base, leaving 9 bases between the germline ends. Germline CDR1 reads MNHEY; CDR2 reads SVGAGI. The CDR3 DNA reads TGTGCCAGCAGCCCTCAGGGGAACACCGGGGAGCTGTTTTTT. It yields the protein CASSPQGNTGELFF.

This clone appeared once. The chain recombines TRBV28 with TRBJ2-5, with 7 bases that match TRBD1. The V gene's germline CDR1 is MDHEN and CDR2 SYDVKM. The CDR3 runs 14 residues. V was clipped by 4 bases and J by 0 bases; unmatched bases: 2. In DNA form, the CDR3 reads TGTGCCAGCAGTTCCGGACAGGACCAAGAGACCCAGTACTTC. This codes for CASSSGQDQETQYF.

The chain recombines TRBV30 with TRBJ1-1; tentative D call: TRBD1 (5 bases). CDR1 and CDR2 from the germline V gene are GTSNPN and SVGIG (reference sequence). Deletions cut 2 bases from V and 0 bases from J, with 10 bases between. This CDR3 has 14 amino acids. The CDR3 nucleotides read TGTGCCTGGAGTCAGGGTCTAATGAACACTGAAGCTTTCTTT. Residues: CAWSQGLMNTEAFF.

This clone was observed once. The chain joins TRBV30 to TRBJ1-2; tentative D call: TRBD1 (5 bases). This CDR3 has 13 residues. V was clipped by 5 bases and J by 5 bases, with 15 bases between them. The V gene's germline CDR1 is GTSNPN and CDR2 SVGIG (reference sequence). The CDR3 DNA is TGTGCCTGGCTTACAACAGGAGAGTATGGCTACACCTTC. Its translation is CAWLTTGEYGYTF.

This chain uses TRBV5-6 with TRBJ2-2; D uncertain. This CDR3 contains 14 residues. With 0 bases removed from V and 5 bases from J, the gap between germline ends came to 8 bases. Germline CDR1 is SGHDT and CDR2 is YYEEEE. As DNA, the CDR3 is TGTGCCAGCAGCTTGGTCCCCGGGACCGGGGAGCTGTTTTTT. It translates to CASSLVPGTGELFF.

This clone appeared a few times. This sequence joins TRBV4-2 and TRBJ2-1; possibly TRBD2 for D (6 bases). Looked up from germline, CDR1 is LGHNA and CDR2 is YNFKEQ. CDR3 length: 12 residues. V was shortened by 0 bases and J by 10 bases, with 7 bases between the two germline ends. CDR3 DNA: TGTGCCAGCAGCCAAGATGGGAGGGAGCAGTTCTTC. Translating gives CASSQDGREQFF.

The rearrangement uses TRBV19 and TRBJ1-1; D is undetermined. From germline, CDR1 is LNHDA and CDR2 SQIVND (reference sequence). Trimming took off 9 bases at V and 2 bases at J, with 13 bases between the two ends. This CDR3 spans 13 amino acids. CDR3 loop: CASTSNSNTEAFF. In nucleotides, the CDR3 is TGTGCCAGCACCTCAAACTCTAACACTGAAGCTTTCTTT.

The chain has TRBV27 and TRBJ2-3, with D tentatively TRBD2 (6 bases). Trimming shortened V by 3 bases and J by 0 bases, and 7 bases separated the two germline ends. This CDR3 is built from 14 residues. The germline gives CDR1 MNHEY, CDR2 SMNVEV (reference sequence). This CDR3 reads CASSFGGSTDTQYF. The CDR3 region has the DNA TGTGCCAGCAGTTTTGGGGGGAGCACAGATACGCAGTATTTT.

The chain joins TRBV14 to TRBJ2-3, with TRBD2 matching 13 bases. V trimming: 4 bases; J trimming: 6 bases; junction bases outside the gene matches: 19. Looked up from germline, CDR1 is SGHDN and CDR2 is FVKESK. CDR3 length: 20 residues. The CDR3 bases are TGTGCCAGCAGCCGAATCTTTGGACTAGCGGGAGAAGAGGCAGGGGATACGCAGTATTTT. Translated, it gives CASSRIFGLAGEEAGDTQYF.

The chain is built from TRBV6-5 and TRBJ2-5; possible D gene TRBD2, 6 bases. The tail of the sequence fits TRBJ2-7 better, so the J call may be wrong. This CDR3 has 13 residues. Per the germline V gene, CDR1 is MNHEY and CDR2 is SVGAGI. CDR3 bases: TGTGCCACTCAGCCGGGACTCTCCTACGAGCAGTACTTC. It is translated as CATQPGLSYEQYF.

The chain recombines TRBV27 with TRBJ1-5; TRBD1 is a possible D gene (6 bases). Germline V lookup: CDR1 MNHEY, CDR2 SMNVEV (reference sequence). V was clipped by 3 bases and J by 5 bases, with 11 bases between them. This CDR3 contains 14 residues. CDR3 sequence (DNA): TGTGCCAGCAGTTTCGGACAGACAGATCAGCCCCAGCATTTT. As protein: CASSFGQTDQPQHF.

CDR3: CASSQKLGGLGSYNEQFF. In DNA, the CDR3 is TGTGCCAGCAGCCAAAAATTGGGGGGACTAGGGTCCTACAATGAGCAGTTCTTC. The rearrangement links TRBV4-2 to TRBJ2-1; TRBD2 matches 8 bases. Trimming cost V 2 bases and J 1 base; bases outside gene matches: 10. CDR1 LGHNA and CDR2 YNFKEQ come from the germline V gene. The CDR3 covers 18 residues.

The chain employs TRBV2 and TRBJ1-2; D not certain. This CDR3 contains 13 residues. Looked up from germline, CDR1 is SNHLY and CDR2 is FYNNEI. Deletions cut 0 bases from V and 8 bases from J, with 10 bases between. CDR3: CASSEAAVSGYTF. The CDR3, as DNA: TGTGCCAGCAGTGAAGCCGCGGTTTCGGGCTACACCTTC.

This clone has just one count. The rearrangement links TRBV7-2 to TRBJ1-2; possible D gene TRBD1, 6 bases. In germline, CDR1 is SGHTA, CDR2 FQGNSA. V was clipped by 5 bases and J by 4 bases, with 14 bases between them. This CDR3 has 14 residues. CDR3 residues: CASSPARGSYGYTF. The CDR3 region has the DNA TGTGCCAGCAGCCCCGCCAGGGGATCCTATGGCTACACCTTC. The full variable domain, with the rest looked up from reference TRBV7-2 and TRBJ1-2, is GAGVSQSPSNKVTEKGKDVELRCDPISGHTALYWYRQSLGQGLEFLIYFQGNSAPDKSGLPSDRFSAERTGGSVSTLTIQRTQQEDSAVYLCASSPARGSYGYTFGSGTRLTVV.

J is TRBJ1-2 and V is TRBV4-2; no clear D. This CDR3 region has 15 residues. V was cut by 0 bases and J by 4 bases, with 12 bases left in between. Germline V gene lookup returns CDR1 LGHNA and CDR2 YNFKEQ. Here the CDR3 DNA reads TGTGCCAGCAGCCAAGATTCGAAGGAGCCCTATGGCTACACCTTC. This translates into CASSQDSKEPYGYTF.

The chain combines TRBV27 with TRBJ2-7; no definite D call. This CDR3 region has 15 residues. Germline CDR1 is MNHEY and CDR2 is SMNVEV (reference sequence). V lost 2 bases and J lost 5, with 16 bases in between. As DNA, the CDR3 is TGTGCCAGCAGTTTAATACCCAGGTTCGTCAACGAGCAGTACTTC. Amino acids: CASSLIPRFVNEQYF.

In nucleotides, the CDR3 is TGTGCCAGTAGTATCCCGGGACTAGCGAACAATGAGCAGTTCTTC. Its protein is CASSIPGLANNEQFF. The chain couples TRBV19 to TRBJ2-1, with TRBD2 matching over 10 bases. Germline V gene sequence: CDR1 LNHDA, CDR2 SQIVND (reference sequence). With 3 bases clipped from V and 5 bases from J, the junction kept 4 bases outside the gene matches. The CDR3 spans 15 residues.

This clone was recorded a few times. The J gene is TRBJ2-2, the V gene TRBV15, with D perhaps matching TRBD1 (5 bases). Germline V lookup: CDR1 LNHNV, CDR2 YYDKDF (reference sequence). The CDR3 spans 16 residues. The V gene lost 0 bases and the J gene lost 0 bases, with 8 bases spanning the gap. DNA of the CDR3: TGTGCCACCAGCAGAGATCGGACAACGAACACCGGGGAGCTGTTTTTT. As protein: CATSRDRTTNTGELFF.

The chain has TRBV5-1 and TRBJ1-1; 7 nucleotides match TRBD1. This CDR3 has 13 amino acids. V lost 2 bases, J lost 3 bases, and 1 base stayed unmatched. Germline loops: CDR1 SGHRS, CDR2 YFSETQ. The CDR3 reads CASSFDRDTEAFF. CDR3 coding DNA: TGCGCCAGCAGCTTTGACAGGGACACTGAAGCTTTCTTT.